A single sample is the source of the 17 T cell receptor beta chains below, sequenced in a study of blood T cell repertoires in COVID-19. Profiling relied on immunoSEQ multiplex PCR, and the TCRdb table lists in-frame clones only, not all of them. The data show 200,000 to 250,000 clones, around 86% seen once. Input material: peripheral blood. These receptors originate from a woman younger than 45 who had recovered from COVID-19.

The chain uses TRBV5-1 and TRBJ2-1; D is uncertain. CDR1 SGHRS and CDR2 YFSETQ come from the germline V gene. V was shortened by 3 bases and J by 6 bases, with 4 bases between the two germline ends. This CDR3 has 11 residues. CDR3 in amino acids: CASSSGNEQFF. CDR3 DNA sequence: TGCGCCAGCAGCTCAGGCAATGAGCAGTTCTTC. The whole variable domain, filled in from reference TRBV5-1 and TRBJ2-1, reads KAGVTQTPRYLIKTRGQQVTLSCSPISGHRSVSWYQQTPGQGLQFLFEYFSETQRNKGNFPGRFSGRQFSNSRSEMNVSTLELGDSALYLCASSSGNEQFFGPGTRLTVL.

A few counts support this clone. The gene calls are TRBV5-1 and TRBJ2-7; 7 bases map to TRBD1. The CDR3 totals 15 residues. Germline lookup yields CDR1 SGHRS and CDR2 YFSETQ. The ends lost 5 bases at V and 0 bases at J; junction bases unmatched: 8. CDR3 nucleotides: TGCGCCAGCAGGCACGGGACAGTGAGCTCCTACGAGCAGTACTTC. The encoded protein is CASRHGTVSSYEQYF.

This clone was counted only a few times. The rearrangement joins TRBV7-5 to TRBJ1-6; the table assigns TRBD1, which was not confirmed against the DNA. TRBV7-5 is deemed a pseudogene. The CDR3 is 16 amino acids. The CDR3, as DNA: TGTGTCAGAAGCTTAGGTGGGACAGGGGACCAGTCACCCCTCCACTTT. It translates to CVRSLGGTGDQSPLHF.

The gene calls are TRBV4-1 and TRBJ2-2; 7 bases map to TRBD1. The J segment lost 3 bases and the V segment lost 1 base, leaving 11 bases of the junction unmatched. CDR3 size: 18 residues. Germline V gene sequence: CDR1 MGHRA, CDR2 YSYEKL. For the CDR3, the DNA is TGCGCCAGCAGCCAAGCCAGGGGCAGCGGACAGGACACCGGGGAGCTGTTTTTT. It is translated as CASSQARGSGQDTGELFF.

This clone was seen a single time. The gene calls are TRBV5-1 and TRBJ2-1, with D maybe TRBD2 (5 bases). CDR1 is SGHRS and CDR2 is YFSETQ in the germline V gene. Trimming stripped 3 bases from V and 3 bases from J, with 19 bases between. This CDR3 spans 17 amino acids. The CDR3 loop reads CASSYVGVAESYNEQFF. For the CDR3, the DNA is TGCGCCAGCAGCTACGTGGGAGTGGCAGAAAGCTACAATGAGCAGTTCTTC.

The chain carries TRBV4-2 and TRBJ2-7, with D perhaps TRBD1 (5 bases). The germline V and J ends were trimmed by 0 bases and 0 bases, with 12 bases remaining between them. Germline assignment: CDR1 LGHNA and CDR2 YNFKEQ. This CDR3 has 16 residues. Here the CDR3 DNA reads TGTGCCAGCAGCCAAGAATGGAGACAGAGCTCCTACGAGCAGTACTTC. This translates into CASSQEWRQSSYEQYF.

The CDR3 coding sequence is TGTGCCAGCAGCTTGAGGCCGAACACCGGGGAGCTGTTTTTT. Translating it yields CASSLRPNTGELFF. The chain carries TRBV7-7 and TRBJ2-2; D remains unclear. CDR1 SSHAT and CDR2 FNYEAQ come from the germline V gene (reference sequence). The germline V and J ends were trimmed by 3 bases and 0 bases, with 5 bases remaining between them. The CDR3 sequence is 14 residues long. Complete variable domain (other parts from reference TRBV7-7 and TRBJ2-2): GAGVSQSPRYKVTKRGQDVTLRCDPISSHATLYWYQQALGQGPEFLTYFNYEAQPDKSGLPSDRFSAERPEGSISTLTIQRTEQRDSAMYRCASSLRPNTGELFFGEGSRLTVL.

The chain links TRBV5-1 to TRBJ2-6, with D perhaps matching TRBD1 (6 bases). Germline-derived CDR1 and CDR2 are SGHRS and YFSETQ. Trimming pared 3 bases from V and 4 bases from J, leaving 14 bases between. The CDR3 length is 16 residues. This chain's CDR3 is CASSSMTGAGANVLTF. CDR3 sequence (DNA): TGCGCCAGCAGCTCCATGACAGGAGCAGGGGCCAACGTCCTGACTTTC.

This chain's CDR3 is CASKGTGVRSTEAFF. The CDR3 DNA reads TGTGCCAGTAAAGGGACAGGGGTTAGGAGCACTGAAGCTTTCTTT. This chain connects TRBV19 to TRBJ1-1; 10 bases are shared with TRBD1. This CDR3 region has 15 residues. J lost 4 bases, V lost 7 bases, and 9 bases had no gene match. Germline loops: CDR1 LNHDA, CDR2 SQIVND (reference sequence).

V usage is TRBV5-5 and J usage is TRBJ2-4; D remains ambiguous. V lost 6 bases, J lost 0 bases, and 16 bases lay in between. Per germline, CDR1 SGHKS and CDR2 YYEKEE (reference sequence). The length of the CDR3 is 16 residues. DNA for the CDR3: TGTGCCAGCACCCATAGTTCTTATGTAGCCAAAAACATTCAGTACTTC. Translated: CASTHSSYVAKNIQYF.

The chain uses TRBV9 and TRBJ2-2, with a weak D call TRBD2 (5 bases). Germline V gives CDR1 SGDLS, CDR2 YYNGEE. The CDR3 spans 16 residues. Trimming cost V 2 bases and J 3 bases, with 14 bases left between them. CDR3 in amino acids: CASSVPRDRYTGELFF. Here the CDR3 DNA reads TGTGCCAGCAGCGTGCCCCGGGATAGATACACCGGGGAGCTGTTTTTT.

The chain uses TRBV6-5 and TRBJ2-1; 9 nucleotides line up with TRBD2. Trimming took 5 bases from V and 4 from J; bases not matched to a gene: 6. This CDR3 comprises 15 residues. Germline lookup yields CDR1 MNHEY and CDR2 SVGAGI. This CDR3 is CASSQLAGPYNEQFF. In DNA, the CDR3 is TGTGCCAGCAGTCAACTAGCGGGCCCTTACAATGAGCAGTTCTTC.

CDR3 nucleotides: TGTGCCACCAGCAGTTCATCCAGGGTTCAGCCCCAGCATTTT. Translating it yields CATSSSSRVQPQHF. This chain joins TRBV15 and TRBJ1-5; tentative D call: TRBD1 (5 bases). Trimming removed 3 bases at V and 6 bases at J, with 12 bases between. CDR1 LNHNV and CDR2 YYDKDF come from the germline V gene (reference sequence). CDR3 length: 14 residues.

This clone appeared a single time. For the CDR3, the DNA is TGTGCCAGTAGTATTAGCGGTTACTCTGGAAACACCATATATTTT. This encodes CASSISGYSGNTIYF. This chain joins TRBV19 and TRBJ1-3; D is unresolved. This CDR3 is 15 amino acids long. V was clipped by 3 bases and J by 0 bases, with 9 bases between them. Germline loops: CDR1 LNHDA, CDR2 SQIVND (reference sequence).

The chain is built from TRBV10-3 and TRBJ1-6; D gene ambiguous. V dropped 0 bases and J dropped 7 bases, with 7 bases sitting between them. The germline V gene encodes CDR1 ENHRY and CDR2 SYGVKD. There are 14 residues in the CDR3. This chain's CDR3 is CAISESAGNSPLHF. CDR3 bases: TGTGCCATCAGTGAGTCGGCAGGCAATTCACCCCTCCACTTT.

This rearrangement joins TRBV21-1 to TRBJ2-2; the table's D call of TRBD1 was not tested on the DNA. TRBV21-1 has pseudogene status. The CDR3 contains 18 residues. The CDR3 sequence is CASRTPLNGQGDTGELFF. CDR3 DNA sequence: TGTGCCAGCAGAACCCCACTTAACGGACAGGGTGATACCGGGGAGCTGTTTTTT.

The chain carries TRBV4-3 and TRBJ1-1; D is undetermined. This CDR3 contains 13 residues. CDR1 and CDR2 (germline): LGHNA, YSLEER. Trimming removed 4 bases from V and 1 base from J, with 7 bases in between. The CDR3 sequence is CASSPPGNTEAFF. The CDR3 region has the DNA TGCGCCAGCAGCCCCCCAGGGAACACTGAAGCTTTCTTT.